The present entry profiles one TCR beta chain with its context. The record originates from a study of T-cell memory formation after mild COVID-19. Whole-study context: Largely, TCR clusters stayed within a single donor.

5'RACE primed at constant segments yielded TCR alpha and TCR beta cDNA libraries bearing sample barcodes and UMIs. TCRdb independently ran MiXCR on the 5' RACE reads; one entry per CDR3 protein. The sample consists of nearly 110,000 distinct CDR3 sequences, 9.5% to 15% of them appearing once. The CDR3 totals 17 residues. Trimming cost V 0 bases and J 6 bases; bases outside gene matches: 11. Germline V gene lookup returns CDR1 DFQATT and CDR2 SNEGSKA (reference sequence). The sequence was obtained from an adult woman who had mild COVID-19 (a few samples of this study predate the infection). Cell type and time point are not known. The chain uses TRBV20-1 and TRBJ2-1; the match to TRBD2 covers 10 bases. What was sequenced was PBMCs or a T cell subset sorted from them (not recorded which). The CDR3 region has the DNA TGCAGTGCTAGAGATTACCTAGCGGGAGTACCTCTCAATGAGCAGTTCTTC. Protein: CSARDYLAGVPLNEQFF.